This TCR beta chain comes out of a study of blood T cell repertoires in COVID-19. With V trimmed by 5 bases and J by 3 bases, 7 bases remained unmatched. The V gene's germline CDR1 is SGHNT and CDR2 YENEEA. This CDR3 is built from 15 residues. Sequencing used immunoSEQ multiplex PCR; TCRdb keeps in-frame clones, though not all of them. The sample includes tens of thousands of clones, 85% to 90% of them seen just once. J is TRBJ2-5 and V is TRBV11-3, with TRBD1 identical over 9 bases. Specimen: peripheral blood. The TCR comes from a man in his forties with acute or convalescent COVID-19. The CDR3 loop reads CASSPGTGIEETQYF. CDR3 nucleotide sequence: TGTGCCAGCAGCCCAGGGACAGGGATTGAAGAGACCCAGTACTTC.